These 23 T cell receptor beta chains came from one sample sequenced in a study of post-analysis software for immune sequencing data. Antigen specificity for these receptors is unknown. Libraries were made from TCR beta cDNA, and they carried unique molecular identifiers. TCRdb fed the PCR reads into MiXCR, producing one record per CDR3 protein. The profile shows around 770,000 distinct CDR3 sequences, just over 45% of them singletons. The study's findings and limits: TRBV segments more frequent in patients than in controls numbered several and included TRBV5-6, TRBV5-1 and TRBV20-1.

Sequencing input: blood. The origin of the receptors is a girl aged 5 to 17 with multiple sclerosis.

This clonotype came up a few times. The rearrangement joins TRBV7-9 to TRBJ2-5; tentative D call: TRBD2 (6 bases). The J call is in doubt because the DNA end fits TRBJ2-7 better. The CDR3 extends over 15 amino acids. Germline CDR1 SEHNR, CDR2 FQNEAQ (reference sequence). CDR3 sequence (DNA): TGTGCCAGCAGCTCCATAAGGAGGGTAGGGTACGAGCAGTACTTC. This translates into CASSSIRRVGYEQYF.

This CDR3 reads CSARHFSGSGETQYF. The CDR3 bases are TGCAGTGCTAGACATTTTAGCGGGAGCGGGGAGACCCAGTACTTC. V is TRBV20-1 and J is TRBJ2-7; TRBD2 matches 9 bases. The end of the DNA aligns better with TRBJ2-5, so the J call may be wrong. From germline, CDR1 is DFQATT and CDR2 SNEGSKA (reference sequence). The CDR3 runs to 15 residues.

The chain joins TRBV12-3 or TRBV12-4 to TRBJ2-1; no firm D call. The CDR3 consists of 13 residues. The germline V and J ends were trimmed by 0 bases and 9 bases, with 9 bases remaining between them. In DNA form, the CDR3 reads TGTGCCAGCAGTTTAGCATCCGCAAGTGAGCAGTTCTTC. This translates into CASSLASASEQFF.

The sample holds a few counts of this clonotype. The chain links TRBV6-1 to TRBJ1-2, with 8 bases aligning to TRBD1. The CDR3 length is 15 residues. Germline lookup yields CDR1 MNHNS and CDR2 SASEGT. The V and J ends lost 1 base and 4 bases, in that order; junction bases with no gene match: 5. The CDR3 bases are TGTGCCAGCAGTGAAGTTCAGGGGGCTTTCTATGGCTACACCTTC. As protein: CASSEVQGAFYGYTF.

Remarks on this clonotype: Germline and junction disagree at one end, which may indicate a read error. This chain connects TRBV24-1 to TRBJ1-2, with D unresolved. In germline, CDR1 is KGHDR, CDR2 SFDVKD. The CDR3 runs to 12 residues. The CDR3 protein is CAASDSGYGYTF. The DNA for the CDR3 is TGTGCCGCCAGTGATTCGGGCTATGGCTACACCTTC.

CDR3 nucleotides: TGTGCCGGCGGGGACTACTACGAGCAGTACTTC. Translating gives CAGGDYYEQYF. V gene TRBV6-6 combines with J gene TRBJ2-7; 7 nucleotides agree with TRBD2. The CDR3 runs to 11 residues. V was clipped by 11 bases and J by 3 bases; unmatched bases: 4. The germline CDR1 and CDR2 sequences are MNHNY and SVGAGI (reference sequence).

This chain joins TRBV15 and TRBJ2-3; possible D gene TRBD2, 5 bases. CDR1 and CDR2 from the germline V gene are LNHNV and YYDKDF (reference sequence). V gave up 6 bases and J gave up 1 base, with 11 bases separating them. The CDR3 has 14 residues. The CDR3 DNA reads as TGTGCCACCAGAAATCTCGGGGGCACAGATACGCAGTATTTT. Translating it yields CATRNLGGTDTQYF.

This clonotype came up a few times. The V and J genes are TRBV10-3 and TRBJ1-5; weak D call: TRBD1 (5 bases). The germline V gene encodes CDR1 ENHRY and CDR2 SYGVKD. Between the trimmed V and J ends, which lost 3 bases and 4 bases, there was a span of 7 bases. The CDR3 covers 13 residues. In nucleotides, the CDR3 is TGTGCCATCAGTGACAGGGAAAATCAGCCCCAGCATTTT. Translated: CAISDRENQPQHF.

This clonotype was seen more than once but under ten times. CDR3 sequence: CASSWGGGPSYEQYF. DNA of the CDR3: TGTGCCAGCAGCTGGGGTGGAGGGCCCTCGTACGAGCAGTACTTC. This chain links TRBV7-2 with TRBJ2-7, with TRBD2 as a possible D gene (6 bases). With 4 bases removed from V and 4 bases from J, the gap between germline ends came to 17 bases. The CDR3 has 15 amino acids. Germline V gene sequence: CDR1 SGHTA, CDR2 FQGNSA.

This clonotype occurred a few times. This chain uses TRBV27 with TRBJ2-1, with 9 bases identical to TRBD2. With 2 bases clipped from V and 10 bases from J, the junction kept 12 bases outside the gene matches. CDR1 MNHEY and CDR2 SMNVEV come from the germline V gene (reference sequence). The CDR3 runs to 16 residues. The CDR3 sequence: CASSLQWLAGSWEQFF. As DNA, the CDR3 is TGTGCCAGCAGTTTACAATGGCTAGCGGGGTCCTGGGAGCAGTTCTTC.

This chain connects TRBV27 to TRBJ2-3, with D unclear. V shed 7 bases and J shed 2 bases, with 16 bases lying between them. The CDR3 contains 15 residues. Germline V gene data show CDR1 as MNHEY and CDR2 as SMNVEV (reference sequence). The CDR3 spells CASMRGVVYTDTQYF. CDR3 in DNA: TGTGCCAGCATGCGTGGGGTGGTATACACAGATACGCAGTATTTT.

The chain joins TRBV10-3 to TRBJ2-3, with D possibly being TRBD2 (6 bases). Trimming pared 7 bases from V and 2 bases from J, leaving 10 bases between. CDR1 and CDR2 from the germline V gene are ENHRY and SYGVKD. The CDR3 runs 13 residues. The CDR3 reads CAIMRDPTDTQYF. The CDR3 nucleotides are TGTGCCATCATGCGGGACCCCACAGATACGCAGTATTTT.

CDR3 nucleotides: TGTGCCAGCAGCGGGTTAACAGGGGGATACGAAAAACTGTTTTTT. Protein sequence: CASSGLTGGYEKLFF. The chain combines TRBV5-5 with TRBJ1-4; 8 nucleotides match TRBD1. CDR1 is SGHKS and CDR2 is YYEKEE in the germline V gene (reference sequence). The CDR3 extends over 15 amino acids. Unmatched junction bases numbered 10, after V lost 4 bases and J lost 8 bases.

The V call is TRBV9, the J call TRBJ2-1; D is undetermined. From germline, CDR1 is SGDLS and CDR2 YYNGEE. V lost 0 bases, J lost 5 bases, and 6 bases lay in between. The CDR3 sequence is 13 residues long. CDR3 nucleotide sequence: TGTGCCAGCAGCGTAGGGGCAGACAATGAGCAGTTCTTC. Translating gives CASSVGADNEQFF.

The chain employs TRBV5-5 and TRBJ2-7, with TRBD1 matching over 7 bases. The CDR3 is 16 residues long. V lost 0 bases to trimming and J lost 3 bases; unmatched junction nucleotides: 9. Germline V gene lookup returns CDR1 SGHKS and CDR2 YYEKEE (reference sequence). CDR3 loop: CASSLGFPAGGYEQYF. The CDR3 bases are TGTGCCAGCAGCTTGGGGTTTCCGGCAGGGGGCTACGAGCAGTACTTC.

The V call is TRBV5-4, the J call TRBJ1-1; D is perhaps TRBD1 (5 bases). Germline CDR1 and CDR2: SGHNT and YYREEE (reference sequence). Trimming shortened V by 5 bases and J by 6 bases, and 14 bases separated the two germline ends. This CDR3 spans 13 amino acids. The CDR3 spells CASRAFGAAEAFF. CDR3 sequence (DNA): TGTGCCAGCAGAGCCTTCGGGGCGGCTGAAGCTTTCTTT.

J is TRBJ2-3 and V is TRBV29-1; 14 positions match TRBD2. The CDR3 runs to 18 residues. The germline gives CDR1 SQVTM, CDR2 ANQGSEA. Trimming cost V 8 bases and J 1 base; bases outside gene matches: 14. The CDR3 protein is CSIGTGTSGSVGTDTQYF. The CDR3 nucleotides read TGCAGCATTGGAACCGGGACTAGCGGGAGTGTTGGCACAGATACGCAGTATTTT.

There are a few counts of this clonotype. The V call is TRBV11-2, the J call TRBJ2-5; 7 bases are shared with TRBD1. V shed 6 bases and J 2 bases; nucleotides not matched to a gene: 12. The CDR3 consists of 16 residues. Germline V gene data show CDR1 as SGHAT and CDR2 as FQNNGV. This chain's CDR3 is CASSGTGEQRQETQYF. CDR3 coding DNA: TGTGCCAGCAGTGGCACAGGGGAACAGAGACAAGAGACCCAGTACTTC.

The CDR3 sequence is CASSPTFSGANVLTF. As DNA, the CDR3 is TGTGCCAGCAGTCCCACCTTCTCTGGGGCCAACGTCCTGACTTTC. The chain is built from TRBV7-6 and TRBJ2-6; D is unclear. This CDR3 contains 15 residues. V was pared by 6 bases and J by 0 bases, with 9 bases between. Per germline, CDR1 SGHVS and CDR2 FNYEAQ. The whole variable domain, remainder taken from reference TRBV7-6 and TRBJ2-6, is GAGVSQSPRYKVTKRGQDVALRCDPISGHVSLYWYRQALGQGPEFLTYFNYEAQQDKSGLPNDRFSAERPEGSISTLTIQRTEQRDSAMYRCASSPTFSGANVLTFGAGSRLTVL.

The rearrangement uses TRBV6-5 and TRBJ2-7, with 10 positions matching TRBD1. CDR3 length: 14 amino acids. With 4 bases clipped from V and 3 bases from J, the junction kept 3 bases outside the gene matches. Germline assignment: CDR1 MNHEY and CDR2 SVGAGI. As DNA, the CDR3 is TGTGCCAGCAGTTGGGGGACAGGGGTCTACGAGCAGTACTTC. This sequence encodes CASSWGTGVYEQYF.

Only a few counts were recorded for this clonotype. The V call is TRBV9, the J call TRBJ1-2, with D unclear. V was cut by 5 bases and J by 3 bases, with 8 bases left in between. The germline CDR1 and CDR2 sequences are SGDLS and YYNGEE. The CDR3 consists of 12 residues. The CDR3 nucleotides are TGTGCCAGCAGTCCGTCGGACTATGGCTACACCTTC. This translates into CASSPSDYGYTF.

This clonotype was seen more than once but under ten times. The V and J genes are TRBV12-3 or TRBV12-4 and TRBJ1-2; D is ambiguous. The CDR3 runs 16 residues. Between the trimmed V and J ends, which lost 5 bases and 4 bases, there was a span of 20 bases. The CDR3 DNA follows: TGTGCCAGCAGTCCTAGGAGGAGGATAAACCTCTATGGCTACACCTTC. It yields the protein CASSPRRRINLYGYTF.

This clonotype was seen more than once but under ten times. This chain connects TRBV20-1 to TRBJ2-3; D may be TRBD1 (5 bases). V lost 0 bases and J lost 0, with 13 bases in between. CDR3 size: 16 residues. Germline CDR1 and CDR2: DFQATT and SNEGSKA (reference sequence). The CDR3: CSARDASRTSTDTQYF. In DNA form, the CDR3 reads TGCAGTGCTAGAGATGCGAGTAGGACAAGCACAGATACGCAGTATTTT.